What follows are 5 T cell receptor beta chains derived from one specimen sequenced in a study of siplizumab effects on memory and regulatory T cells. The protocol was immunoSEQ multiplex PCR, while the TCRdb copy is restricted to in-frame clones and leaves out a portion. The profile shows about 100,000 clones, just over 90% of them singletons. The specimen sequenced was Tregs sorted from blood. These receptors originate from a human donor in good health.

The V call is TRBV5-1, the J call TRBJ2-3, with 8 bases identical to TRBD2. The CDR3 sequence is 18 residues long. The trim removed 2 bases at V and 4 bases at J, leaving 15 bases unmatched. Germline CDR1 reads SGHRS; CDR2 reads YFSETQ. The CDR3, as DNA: TGCGCCAGCAGCTTACGAGCGGGGGCGGGGTCCGTTGCAGATACGCAGTATTTT. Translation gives CASSLRAGAGSVADTQYF.

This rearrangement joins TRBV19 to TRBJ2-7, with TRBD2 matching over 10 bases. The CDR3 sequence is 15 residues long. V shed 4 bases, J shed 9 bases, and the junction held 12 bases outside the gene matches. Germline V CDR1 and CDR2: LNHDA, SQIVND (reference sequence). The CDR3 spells CASSTTSGMALRQYF. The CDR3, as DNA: TGTGCCAGTAGTACAACTAGCGGGATGGCGCTGCGGCAGTACTTC. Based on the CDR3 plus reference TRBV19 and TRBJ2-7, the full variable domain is DGGITQSPKYLFRKEGQNVTLSCEQNLNHDAMYWYRQDPGQGLRLIYYSQIVNDFQKGDIAEGYSVSREKKESFPLTVTSAQKNPTAFYLCASSTTSGMALRQYFGPGTRLTVT.

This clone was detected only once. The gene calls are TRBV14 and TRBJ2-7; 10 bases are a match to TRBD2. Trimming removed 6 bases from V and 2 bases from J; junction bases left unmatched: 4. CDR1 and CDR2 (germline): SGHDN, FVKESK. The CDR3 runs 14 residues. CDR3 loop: CASRPSGSPYEQYF. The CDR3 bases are TGTGCCAGCAGGCCTAGCGGGAGTCCCTACGAGCAGTACTTC.

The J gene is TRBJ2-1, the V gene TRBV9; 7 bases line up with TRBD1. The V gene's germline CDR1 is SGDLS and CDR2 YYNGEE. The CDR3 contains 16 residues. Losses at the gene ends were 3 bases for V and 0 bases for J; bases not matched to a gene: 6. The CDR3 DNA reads TGTGCCAGCAGCGGGGCCCGACAGGGCTCCTACAATGAGCAGTTCTTC. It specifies CASSGARQGSYNEQFF.

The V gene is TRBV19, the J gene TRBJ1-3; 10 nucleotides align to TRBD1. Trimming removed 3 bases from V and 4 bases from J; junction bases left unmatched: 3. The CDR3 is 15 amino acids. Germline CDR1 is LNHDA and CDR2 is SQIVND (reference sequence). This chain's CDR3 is CASSMGQGTGNTIYF. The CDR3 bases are TGTGCCAGTAGTATGGGACAGGGGACCGGAAACACCATATATTTT.